These T cell receptor beta chains were read from a single sample in a study of blood T cell repertoires in COVID-19. Clones were sequenced by immunoSEQ multiplex PCR, and TCRdb holds only the in-frame ones, with some missing. Counted here are under 250,000 clones, over 75% occurring once; the ten biggest clones make up roughly 2%. The specimen sequenced was peripheral blood. These receptor sequences come from a man aged 25-40 years who had recovered from COVID-19. The CDR3 runs from the conserved cysteine through the conserved F or W. A D gene is named only where the DNA matches it firmly. Size values are once, few and many counts, or a class for expanded clones, and some rows have none.

d_gene | j_gene | v_gene | abundance | CDR3aa | CDR3nt
- | TRBJ2-2 | TRBV6-2/TRBV6-3 | once | CASSSVYTGELFF | TGTGCCAGCAGTTCAGTGTACACCGGGGAGCTGTTTTTT
- | TRBJ1-1 | TRBV2 | - | CASSSGGPEAFF | TGTGCCAGCAGTAGTGGGGGCCCTGAAGCTTTCTTT
TRBD1 | TRBJ2-3 | TRBV5-1 | - | CASSTWDSSNTDTQYF | TGCGCCAGCAGCACCTGGGACAGCTCTAACACAGATACGCAGTATTTT
- | TRBJ2-1 | TRBV27 | once | CASSLSAGSLAGPSYNEQFF | TGTGCCAGCAGTTTATCCGCTGGCTCCCTGGCGGGGCCATCCTACAATGAGCAGTTCTTC
- | TRBJ2-1 | TRBV28 | - | CASTGNVYNEQFF | TGTGCCAGTACAGGGAATGTTTACAATGAGCAGTTCTTC
- | TRBJ1-1 | TRBV11-2 | - | CASSLPRENTEAFF | TGTGCCAGCAGCTTACCGCGAGAGAACACTGAAGCTTTCTTT
- | TRBJ1-3 | TRBV2 | - | CASSDRDSGNTIYF | TGTGCCAGCAGTGATCGGGACTCTGGAAACACCATATATTTT
TRBD2 | TRBJ2-3 | TRBV7-3 | once | CASSSLTSDTQYF | TGTGCCAGCAGCTCCCTGACTAGCGATACGCAGTATTTT
- | TRBJ2-5 | TRBV18 | - | CASSPLQGQETQYF | TGTGCCAGCTCACCATTACAGGGCCAAGAGACCCAGTACTTC
TRBD1 | TRBJ1-5 | TRBV5-8 | - | CASSQTDRAQPQHF | TGTGCCAGCAGCCAAACGGACAGGGCACAGCCCCAGCATTTT
TRBD1 | TRBJ2-3 | TRBV2 | - | CASNERGRSTDTQYF | TGTGCCAGCAACGAAAGGGGGCGGAGCACAGATACGCAGTATTTT
TRBD1 | TRBJ1-1 | TRBV4-1 | - | CASSQDGTGTGNTEAFF | TGCGCCAGCAGCCAAGATGGGACAGGGACAGGGAACACTGAAGCTTTCTTT
- | TRBJ1-1 | TRBV18 | few | CASSPLRGGNTEAFF | TGTGCCAGCTCACCACTGAGGGGGGGGAACACTGAAGCTTTCTTT
- | TRBJ2-5 | TRBV11-2 | - | CASSLDLDDKETQYF | TGTGCCAGCAGCTTAGATCTCGACGACAAAGAGACCCAGTACTTC
TRBD1 | TRBJ2-5 | TRBV7-3 | - | CASSLTGQGTTQYF | TGTGCCAGCAGCTTAACCGGACAGGGTACGACCCAGTACTTC
- | TRBJ1-1 | TRBV27 | - | CASSLSRGNTEAFF | TGTGCCAGCAGTTTATCACGGGGTAACACTGAAGCTTTCTTT
- | TRBJ1-4 | TRBV12-2 | - | CASRLAFRANEKLFF | TGTGCAAGTCGCTTAGCGTTCCGGGCTAATGAAAAACTGTTTTTT
- | TRBJ2-3 | TRBV16 | - | CASSQAGGRDTQYF | TGTGCCAGCAGCCAGGCTGGCGGCAGAGATACGCAGTATTTT
- | TRBJ2-3 | TRBV29-1 | - | CSVESNEYTQYF | TGCAGCGTTGAATCGAACGAGTATACGCAGTATTTT
- | TRBJ1-1 | TRBV27 | - | CASSLSAGMNTEAFF | TGTGCCAGCAGTTTATCGGCAGGGATGAACACTGAAGCTTTCTTT
TRBD2 | TRBJ2-1 | TRBV13 | - | CASSIFRLTGGYNEQFF | TGTGCCAGCAGCATTTTCCGATTGACGGGAGGCTACAATGAGCAGTTCTTC
- | TRBJ1-2 | TRBV27 | - | CASSSTPSGVGGYTF | TGTGCCAGCAGTTCAACCCCATCCGGAGTGGGTGGCTACACCTTC
- | TRBJ1-2 | TRBV19 | few | CASKTANYGYTF | TGTGCCAGTAAGACAGCGAACTATGGCTACACCTTC
- | TRBJ2-2 | TRBV2 | - | CASSAYPTGELFF | TGTGCCAGCAGTGCCTACCCCACCGGGGAGCTGTTTTTT
TRBD1 | TRBJ1-1 | TRBV2 | once | CASTIRDRGRGTEAFF | TGTGCCAGCACTATCCGGGACAGGGGGCGGGGTACTGAAGCTTTCTTT
- | TRBJ2-5 | TRBV6-5 | - | CASSERTSGETQYF | TGTGCCAGCTCCGAGAGGACATCGGGAGAGACCCAGTACTTC
- | TRBJ2-3 | TRBV20-1 | - | CSASVGGVSTDTQYF | TGCAGTGCTAGTGTAGGGGGGGTAAGCACAGATACGCAGTATTTT
- | TRBJ1-4 | TRBV5-1 | - | CASSWGQADNEKLFF | TGCGCCAGCAGCTGGGGACAAGCTGATAATGAAAAACTGTTTTTT
TRBD1 | TRBJ2-5 | TRBV7-2 | - | CASSLGTGVETQYF | TGTGCCAGCAGCTTAGGGACAGGGGTGGAGACCCAGTACTTC
- | TRBJ2-3 | TRBV5-1 | - | CASSVGGGPADTQYF | TGCGCCAGCAGCGTAGGGGGGGGCCCAGCAGATACGCAGTATTTT
TRBD1 | TRBJ1-4 | TRBV3-1/TRBV3-2 | - | CASSQRQGGSEKLFF | TGTGCCAGCAGCCAAAGACAGGGGGGGTCTGAAAAACTGTTTTTT
- | TRBJ1-1 | TRBV18 | - | CASSPDSSNTEAFF | TGTGCCAGCTCACCAGACAGTTCAAACACTGAAGCTTTCTTT
TRBD2 | TRBJ2-7 | TRBV3-1/TRBV3-2 | once | CASSQRGGGHEQYF | TGTGCCAGCAGCCAACGCGGGGGGGGCCACGAGCAGTACTTC
- | TRBJ2-5 | TRBV2 | - | CAKGQGGETQYF | TGTGCCAAAGGACAGGGAGGGGAGACCCAGTACTTC
- | TRBJ2-5 | TRBV7-2 | few | CASSLSRQETQYF | TGTGCCAGCAGCTTATCCCGCCAAGAGACCCAGTACTTC
TRBD2 | TRBJ2-2 | TRBV7-8 | - | CASSPNVEAGGSGELFF | TGTGCCAGCAGCCCAAACGTGGAAGCGGGGGGCTCCGGGGAGCTGTTTTTT
- | TRBJ2-5 | TRBV4-2 | once | CASSQETTVQETQYF | TGTGCCAGCAGCCAAGAAACGACAGTACAAGAGACCCAGTACTTC
TRBD1 | TRBJ1-4 | TRBV19 | - | CASVQGAANEKLFF | TGTGCCAGTGTCCAGGGGGCGGCTAATGAAAAACTGTTTTTT
- | TRBJ2-3 | TRBV7-9 | - | CASSIDSEATDTQYF | TGTGCCAGCAGCATCGACAGTGAGGCCACAGATACGCAGTATTTT